These T cell receptor beta chains were read from a single sample in a study of identical twins. A single record per CDR3 protein comes from TCRdb applying MiXCR to the 5' RACE reads. The sample lists about 920,000 distinct CDR3 sequences; more than 9% were seen once. These same data were also listed under a study on yellow fever vaccine responses in identical twins.

The material sequenced was PBMCs. The origin of the receptors is a woman under 30 in good health. Each CDR3 is given without its conserved first and last residue. Clone size is not always given. Where it is, it says once, few, many or a class for expanded clones.

j_call cdr3_length clone_size v_call cdr3_aa
TRBJ2-5 14 . TRBV7-8 ASSLALFRGWETQY
TRBJ2-5 13 . TRBV12-3/TRBV12-4 ASSLERIAGETQY
TRBJ1-6 12 many TRBV12-3/TRBV12-4 ASSLQNYNSPLH
TRBJ2-7 11 . TRBV20-1 SAREGREYEQY
TRBJ2-1 13 . TRBV5-1 ASSLLDRADNEQF
TRBJ2-2 13 few TRBV10-3 AIKGRDINTGELF
TRBJ2-2 12 few TRBV3-1 ASGGESNTGELF
TRBJ1-2 10 few TRBV12-3/TRBV12-4 ASSWDLYGYT
TRBJ2-5 14 few TRBV4-2 ASSQGKAGTVETQY
TRBJ1-6 15 few TRBV6-1 ASSEAWWTGDYSPLH
TRBJ2-3 13 few TRBV3-1 ASSQGGGGKDTQY
TRBJ2-3 10 . TRBV2 ARGGPADTQY
TRBJ2-7 11 . TRBV15 ATSFMVGHEQY
TRBJ2-7 12 few TRBV6-5 ASSYGRGPYEQY
TRBJ2-2 12 few TRBV5-1 ASRPPRNTGELF
TRBJ2-3 12 . TRBV29-1 SVAGGAQADTQY
TRBJ2-2 13 many TRBV10-3 AIRQTGSGTGELF
TRBJ2-1 11 . TRBV7-6 ASSSHVGNEQF
TRBJ2-3 13 . TRBV28 ASSTKEYRADTQY
TRBJ2-1 13 few TRBV7-2 ASSLDGGGIREQF
TRBJ1-3 10 few TRBV7-9 ASRGGTSAIY
TRBJ1-2 15 . TRBV9 ASSVAGRGNLDHGYT
TRBJ2-1 13 many TRBV29-1 SVEVGAGGWGEQF
TRBJ2-1 11 few TRBV28 ASSHGQGYEQF
TRBJ2-5 15 many TRBV12-3/TRBV12-4 ASSSGLAGTLQETQY